The 20 T cell receptor beta chains presented below share a single source sample, sequenced in a study of blood T cell repertoires in COVID-19. Libraries were prepared by immunoSEQ multiplex PCR; TCRdb keeps only in-frame clonotypes and omits some of them. The sample contains a few hundred thousand clones, 70% to 90% of which appear only once. Sequencing was performed on PBMCs or T cells enriched from blood (not recorded which). Every receptor here comes from an older woman in a cohort exposed to, infected with or recovered from COVID-19 (not recorded which).

This chain joins TRBV27 and TRBJ2-3, with 7 bases fitting TRBD1. There are 15 residues in the CDR3. V was pared by 3 bases and J by 0 bases, with 3 bases of the junction left unmatched. Germline CDR1 reads MNHEY; CDR2 reads SMNVEV (reference sequence). CDR3 sequence (DNA): TGTGCCAGCAGTTTGACAGGGCCTAGCACAGATACGCAGTATTTT. Translated, it gives CASSLTGPSTDTQYF.

V usage is TRBV11-2 and J usage is TRBJ2-3, with 12 positions matching TRBD2. Per germline, CDR1 SGHAT and CDR2 FQNNGV. V shed 0 bases, J shed 4 bases, and the junction held 2 bases outside the gene matches. This CDR3 comprises 16 residues. DNA for the CDR3: TGTGCCAGCAGCTTAGAACTAGCGGGAGGTGCAGATACGCAGTATTTT. Translated: CASSLELAGGADTQYF.

The rearrangement uses TRBV28 and TRBJ1-1, with D uncertain. Germline values: CDR1 MDHEN, CDR2 SYDVKM. V lost 11 bases and J lost 1, with 8 bases in between. This CDR3 spans 11 amino acids. CDR3 protein: CAGGRNTEAFF. The CDR3 region has the DNA TGTGCCGGCGGGAGGAACACTGAAGCTTTCTTT.

The V call is TRBV5-1, the J call TRBJ2-5, with TRBD2 identical over 7 bases. V lost 4 bases, J lost 2 bases, and 8 bases stayed unmatched. The germline V gene encodes CDR1 SGHRS and CDR2 YFSETQ. This CDR3 has 15 residues. CDR3 DNA sequence: TGCGCCAGCAGCCCTGATAGCGGGCGACAAGAGACCCAGTACTTC. It yields the protein CASSPDSGRQETQYF.

The chain is built from TRBV7-9 and TRBJ1-4, with 7 positions matching TRBD1. Germline-derived CDR1 and CDR2 are SEHNR and FQNEAQ (reference sequence). The ends lost 1 base at V and 3 bases at J; junction bases unmatched: 2. The CDR3 is 15 amino acids. The CDR3 DNA is TGTGCCAGCAGCTTAGGGACAGGTGCTAATGAAAAACTGTTTTTT. This translates into CASSLGTGANEKLFF.

The rearrangement uses TRBV7-2 and TRBJ2-7, with 10 bases identical to TRBD2. V shed 4 bases, J shed 2 bases, and the junction held 5 bases outside the gene matches. CDR3 length: 15 residues. Germline assignment: CDR1 SGHTA and CDR2 FQGNSA. CDR3 amino acids: CASSYRLAGPYEQYF. The CDR3 nucleotides are TGTGCCAGCAGCTATCGACTAGCGGGCCCCTACGAGCAGTACTTC.

The rearrangement links TRBV24-1 to TRBJ2-1; 7 bases align to TRBD2. Germline CDR1 reads KGHDR; CDR2 reads SFDVKD. V shed 3 bases and J 9 bases; nucleotides not matched to a gene: 7. This CDR3 has 14 residues. The CDR3 spells CATSDPILASEQFF. CDR3 DNA sequence: TGTGCCACCAGTGATCCCATACTAGCGAGTGAGCAGTTCTTC.

The chain joins TRBV13 to TRBJ2-5, with TRBD2 matching 9 bases. CDR3 size: 14 residues. The junction had 3 bases not matched to a gene; V was cut back by 3 bases and J by 4 bases. Germline V CDR1 and CDR2: PRHDT, FYEKMQ (reference sequence). The CDR3 sequence: CASSLREGTETQYF. The CDR3 nucleotides are TGTGCCAGCAGCTTGCGGGAGGGGACAGAGACCCAGTACTTC.

V is TRBV6-5 and J is TRBJ1-4, with D tentatively TRBD1 (6 bases). Trimming took 2 bases from V and 2 from J, leaving 9 bases between them. Germline-derived CDR1 and CDR2 are MNHEY and SVGAGI. CDR3 length equals 15 residues. CDR3 coding DNA: TGTGCCAGCAGTTACGGGGGGGGCACTAATGAAAAACTGTTTTTT. It yields the protein CASSYGGGTNEKLFF.

This clone was recorded once. This chain connects TRBV2 to TRBJ2-7; 10 bases map to TRBD2. Germline loops: CDR1 SNHLY, CDR2 FYNNEI. The CDR3 is 15 amino acids. Germline trimming cut 2 bases from V and 7 bases from J; bases unmatched to any gene: 8. The CDR3 nucleotides are TGTGCCAGCAGTGAATCTAGCGGGAGAGGTCGAGAGCAGTACTTC. Residues: CASSESSGRGREQYF. Full variable domain (rest looked up from reference TRBV2 and TRBJ2-7): EPEVTQTPSHQVTQMGQEVILRCVPISNHLYFYWYRQILGQKVEFLVSFYNNEISEKSEIFDDQFSVERPDGSNFTLKIRSTKLEDSAMYFCASSESSGRGREQYFGPGTRLTVT.

The V gene is TRBV3-1 (or the pseudogene TRBV3-2), the J gene TRBJ2-5; D gene uncertain. The CDR3 spans 14 residues. V lost 0 bases and J 5 bases, leaving 10 bases between the germline ends. Germline loops: CDR1 LGHDT, CDR2 YNNKEL (reference sequence). In nucleotides, the CDR3 is TGTGCCAGCAGCCAAGACTTTTTGGCCGAGACCCAGTACTTC. Translating gives CASSQDFLAETQYF.

V is TRBV5-6 and J is TRBJ2-3; 11 bases fit TRBD2. This CDR3 comprises 16 residues. Germline assignment: CDR1 SGHDT and CDR2 YYEEEE. The ends lost 4 bases at V and 2 bases at J; junction bases unmatched: 6. The CDR3 DNA reads as TGTGCCAGCAGCGACCGACTAGCGGGACCCACAGATACGCAGTATTTT. Encoded protein: CASSDRLAGPTDTQYF. The variable domain in full, completed from reference TRBV5-6 and TRBJ2-3, reads DAGVTQSPTHLIKTRGQQVTLRCSPKSGHDTVSWYQQALGQGPQFIFQYYEEEERQRGNFPDRFSGHQFPNYSSELNVNALLLGDSALYLCASSDRLAGPTDTQYFGPGTRLTVL.

The rearrangement uses TRBV19 and TRBJ1-3; D call uncertain. Germline CDR1 and CDR2: LNHDA and SQIVND (reference sequence). The CDR3 consists of 17 residues. V dropped 7 bases and J dropped 0 bases, with 19 bases sitting between them. The CDR3 protein is CASIPGGIPHSGNTIYF. Here the CDR3 DNA reads TGTGCCAGTATCCCCGGAGGCATTCCTCACTCTGGAAACACCATATATTTT.

This clone was counted only a few times. The chain employs TRBV28 and TRBJ1-5, with TRBD1 matching 8 bases. The CDR3 totals 15 residues. The J segment lost 7 bases and the V segment lost 3 bases, leaving 8 bases of the junction unmatched. The germline CDR1 and CDR2 sequences are MDHEN and SYDVKM. The CDR3 DNA reads as TGTGCCAGCAGTTTCGCAGGGGGCTTAAGCCAGCCCCAGCATTTT. Translated: CASSFAGGLSQPQHF.

This clone appeared a few times. The chain recombines TRBV27 with TRBJ1-6, with D perhaps TRBD1 (5 bases). The V and J ends lost 2 bases and 3 bases respectively, with 14 bases between them. The CDR3 has 17 residues. Germline V gene data show CDR1 as MNHEY and CDR2 as SMNVEV (reference sequence). CDR3: CASSLIGRGYYNSPLHF. The CDR3 DNA reads as TGTGCCAGCAGTTTAATTGGTAGGGGCTACTATAATTCACCCCTCCACTTT.

This clone was seen only a few times. This CDR3 reads CASGRFNEQYF. CDR3 DNA: TGTGCCAGCGGGCGTTTCAACGAGCAGTACTTC. The genes are TRBV7-2 and TRBJ2-7; no clear D. V was pared by 8 bases and J by 5 bases, with 10 bases between. This CDR3 region has 11 residues. Looked up from germline, CDR1 is SGHTA and CDR2 is FQGNSA. The complete variable domain, with remaining parts taken from reference TRBV7-2 and TRBJ2-7, reads GAGVSQSPSNKVTEKGKDVELRCDPISGHTALYWYRQSLGQGLEFLIYFQGNSAPDKSGLPSDRFSAERTGGSVSTLTIQRTQQEDSAVYLCASGRFNEQYFGPGTRLTVT.

The genes are TRBV5-1 and TRBJ1-1; D ambiguous. Trimming left V 1 base short and J 0 bases short, with 10 bases between. Looked up from germline, CDR1 is SGHRS and CDR2 is YFSETQ. The CDR3 has 15 residues. The CDR3 loop reads CASSLIWEMNTEAFF. The CDR3 bases are TGCGCCAGCAGCTTGATATGGGAGATGAACACTGAAGCTTTCTTT.

The chain employs TRBV2 and TRBJ2-3; tentatively, D is TRBD2 (6 bases). The CDR3 loop spans 15 amino acids. Germline lookup yields CDR1 SNHLY and CDR2 FYNNEI. V lost 7 bases and J lost 2, with 16 bases in between. DNA of the CDR3: TGTGCCAGCAAATCTGGAGGCGGGGCCACAGATACGCAGTATTTT. This sequence encodes CASKSGGGATDTQYF.

This clone appeared a few times. The rearrangement uses TRBV5-1 and TRBJ2-2; 9 bases fit TRBD1. The CDR3 length is 16 residues. V shed 1 base and J 3 bases; nucleotides not matched to a gene: 4. Germline V CDR1 and CDR2: SGHRS, YFSETQ. CDR3: CASSLLQGAHTGELFF. The DNA of the CDR3 is TGCGCCAGCAGCTTGCTACAGGGGGCGCACACCGGGGAGCTGTTTTTT.

CDR3 sequence reads: CASSLVGTGGTDTQYF. The CDR3 DNA is TGTGCCAGCAGCTTAGTTGGGACAGGGGGCACAGATACGCAGTATTTT. V is TRBV7-2 and J is TRBJ2-3; TRBD1 matches at 10 bases. The CDR3 runs to 16 residues. The germline V gene encodes CDR1 SGHTA and CDR2 FQGNSA. The V and J ends lost 1 base and 1 base, in that order; junction bases with no gene match: 2. Supplemented by reference TRBV7-2 and TRBJ2-3, the full variable domain reads GAGVSQSPSNKVTEKGKDVELRCDPISGHTALYWYRQSLGQGLEFLIYFQGNSAPDKSGLPSDRFSAERTGGSVSTLTIQRTQQEDSAVYLCASSLVGTGGTDTQYFGPGTRLTVL.